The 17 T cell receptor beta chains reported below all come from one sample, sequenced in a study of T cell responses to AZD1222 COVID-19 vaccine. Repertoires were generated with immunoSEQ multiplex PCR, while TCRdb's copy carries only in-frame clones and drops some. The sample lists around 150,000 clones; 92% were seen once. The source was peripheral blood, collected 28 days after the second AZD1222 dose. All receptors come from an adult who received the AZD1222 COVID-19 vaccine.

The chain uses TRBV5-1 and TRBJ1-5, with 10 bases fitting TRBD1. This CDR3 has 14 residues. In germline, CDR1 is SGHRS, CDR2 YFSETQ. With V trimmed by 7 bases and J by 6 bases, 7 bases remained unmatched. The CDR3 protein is CASGTGDEGQPQHF. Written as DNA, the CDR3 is TGCGCCAGCGGGACAGGGGATGAGGGTCAGCCCCAGCATTTT.

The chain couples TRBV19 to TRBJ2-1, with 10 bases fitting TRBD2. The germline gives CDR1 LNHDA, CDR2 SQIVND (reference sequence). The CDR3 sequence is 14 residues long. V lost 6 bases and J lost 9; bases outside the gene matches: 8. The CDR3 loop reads CASRVSGGAFEQFF. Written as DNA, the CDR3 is TGTGCCAGTAGGGTGAGCGGGGGGGCCTTTGAGCAGTTCTTC.

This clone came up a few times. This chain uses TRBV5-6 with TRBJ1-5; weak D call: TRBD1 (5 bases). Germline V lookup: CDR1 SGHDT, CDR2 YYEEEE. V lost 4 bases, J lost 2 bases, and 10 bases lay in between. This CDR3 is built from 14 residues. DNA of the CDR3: TGTGCCAGCAGCAACTGGGGGGGCAATCAGCCCCAGCATTTT. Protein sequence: CASSNWGGNQPQHF.

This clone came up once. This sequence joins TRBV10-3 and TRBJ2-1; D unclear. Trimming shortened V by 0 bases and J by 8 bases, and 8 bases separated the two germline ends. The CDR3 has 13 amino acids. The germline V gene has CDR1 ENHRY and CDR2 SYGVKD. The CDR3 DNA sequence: TGTGCCATCAGTGAGTCGTTTCAGGATGAGCAGTTCTTC. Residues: CAISESFQDEQFF.

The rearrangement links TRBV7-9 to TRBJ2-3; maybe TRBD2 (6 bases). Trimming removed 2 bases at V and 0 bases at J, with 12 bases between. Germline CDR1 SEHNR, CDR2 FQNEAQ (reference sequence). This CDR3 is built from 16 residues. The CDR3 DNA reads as TGTGCCAGCAGCTTACCTCGCGGGACTAGCACAGATACGCAGTATTTT. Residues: CASSLPRGTSTDTQYF.

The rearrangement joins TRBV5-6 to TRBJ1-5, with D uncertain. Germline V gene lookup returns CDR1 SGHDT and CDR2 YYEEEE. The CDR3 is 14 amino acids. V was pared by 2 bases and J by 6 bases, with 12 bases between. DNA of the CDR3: TGTGCCAGCAGCTTCGGTGGGCGGGGTCAGCCCCAGCATTTT. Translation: CASSFGGRGQPQHF.

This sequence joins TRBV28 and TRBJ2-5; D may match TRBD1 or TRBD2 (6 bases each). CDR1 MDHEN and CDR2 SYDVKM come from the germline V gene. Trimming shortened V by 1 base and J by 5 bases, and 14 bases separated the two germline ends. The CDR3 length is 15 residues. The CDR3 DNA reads TGTGCCAGCAGTTTATTTAGACAGGCGGGGGAGACCCAGTACTTC. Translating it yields CASSLFRQAGETQYF.

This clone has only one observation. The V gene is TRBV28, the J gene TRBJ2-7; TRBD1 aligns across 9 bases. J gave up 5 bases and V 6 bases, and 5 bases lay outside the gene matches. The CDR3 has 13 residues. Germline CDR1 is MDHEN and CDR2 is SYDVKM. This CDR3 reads CASRGTGLHEQYF. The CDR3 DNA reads TGTGCCAGCAGGGGGACAGGGCTCCACGAGCAGTACTTC.

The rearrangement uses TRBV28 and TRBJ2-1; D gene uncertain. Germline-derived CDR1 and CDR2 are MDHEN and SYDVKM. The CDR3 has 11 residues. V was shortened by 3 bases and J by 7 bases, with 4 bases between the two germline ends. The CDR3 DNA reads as TGTGCCAGCAGTTTTCTAAATGAGCAGTTCTTC. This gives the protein CASSFLNEQFF.

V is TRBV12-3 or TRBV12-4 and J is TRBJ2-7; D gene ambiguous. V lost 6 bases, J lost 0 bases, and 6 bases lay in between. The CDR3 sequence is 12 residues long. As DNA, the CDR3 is TGTGCCAGCAGCGTGAGCTCCTACGAGCAGTACTTC. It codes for CASSVSSYEQYF.

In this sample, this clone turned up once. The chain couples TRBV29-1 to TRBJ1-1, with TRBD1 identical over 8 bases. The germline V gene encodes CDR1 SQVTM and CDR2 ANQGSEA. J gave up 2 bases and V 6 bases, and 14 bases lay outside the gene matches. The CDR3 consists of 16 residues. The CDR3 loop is CSVTTGVIAGNTEAFF. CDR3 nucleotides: TGCAGCGTAACGACAGGGGTGATTGCGGGAAACACTGAAGCTTTCTTT.

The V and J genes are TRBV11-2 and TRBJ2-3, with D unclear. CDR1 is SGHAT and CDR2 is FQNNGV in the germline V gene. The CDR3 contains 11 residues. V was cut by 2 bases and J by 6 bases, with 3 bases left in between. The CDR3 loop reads CASSLSDTQYF. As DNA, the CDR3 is TGTGCCAGCAGCTTATCCGATACGCAGTATTTT.

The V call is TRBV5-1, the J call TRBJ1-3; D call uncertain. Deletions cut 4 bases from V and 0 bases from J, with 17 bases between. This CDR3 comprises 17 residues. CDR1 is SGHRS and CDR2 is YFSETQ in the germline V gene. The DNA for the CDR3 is TGCGCCAGCAGCCGGATCTCTGGGAGGGCCTCTGGAAACACCATATATTTT. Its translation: CASSRISGRASGNTIYF.

The CDR3 region has the DNA TGTGCCAGCTCACCGGCCGGACAGGGATTAGATCAGCCCCAGCATTTT. This translates into CASSPAGQGLDQPQHF. This chain links TRBV18 with TRBJ1-5; 8 positions agree with TRBD1. The germline V gene has CDR1 KGHSH and CDR2 LQKENI. V shed 3 bases, J shed 5 bases, and the junction held 9 bases outside the gene matches. The CDR3 is 16 amino acids.

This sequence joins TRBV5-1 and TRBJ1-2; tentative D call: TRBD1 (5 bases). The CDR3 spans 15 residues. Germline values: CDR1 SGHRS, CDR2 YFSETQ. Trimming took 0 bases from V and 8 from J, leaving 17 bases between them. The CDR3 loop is CASSLETALSGGYTF. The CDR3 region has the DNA TGCGCCAGCAGCTTGGAGACAGCCCTTAGCGGAGGCTACACCTTC.

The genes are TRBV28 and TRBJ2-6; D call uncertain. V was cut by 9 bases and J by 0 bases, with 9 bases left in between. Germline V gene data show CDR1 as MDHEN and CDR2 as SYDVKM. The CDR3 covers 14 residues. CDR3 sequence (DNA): TGTGCCAGGGCTGGGCCCTCTGGGGCCAACGTCCTGACTTTC. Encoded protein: CARAGPSGANVLTF.

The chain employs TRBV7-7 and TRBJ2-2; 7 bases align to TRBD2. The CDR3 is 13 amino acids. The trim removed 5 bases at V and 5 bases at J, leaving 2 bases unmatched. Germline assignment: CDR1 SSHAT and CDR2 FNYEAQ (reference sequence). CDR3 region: CASSPGGTGELFF. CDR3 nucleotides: TGTGCCAGCAGCCCCGGGGGGACCGGGGAGCTGTTTTTT.